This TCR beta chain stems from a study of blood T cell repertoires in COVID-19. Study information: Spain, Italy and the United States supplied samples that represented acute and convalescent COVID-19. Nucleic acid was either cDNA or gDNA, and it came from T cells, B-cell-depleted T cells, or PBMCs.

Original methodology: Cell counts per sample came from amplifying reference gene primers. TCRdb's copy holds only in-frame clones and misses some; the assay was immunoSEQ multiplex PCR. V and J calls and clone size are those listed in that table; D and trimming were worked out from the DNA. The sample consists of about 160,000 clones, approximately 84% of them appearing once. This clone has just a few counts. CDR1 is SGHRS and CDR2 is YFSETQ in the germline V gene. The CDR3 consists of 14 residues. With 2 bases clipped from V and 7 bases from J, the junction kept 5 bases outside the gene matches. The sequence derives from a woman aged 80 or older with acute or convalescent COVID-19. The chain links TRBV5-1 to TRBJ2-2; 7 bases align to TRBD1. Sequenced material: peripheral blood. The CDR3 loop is CASSFGRGYGELFF. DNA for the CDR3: TGCGCCAGCAGCTTCGGCAGGGGGTACGGGGAGCTGTTTTTT.